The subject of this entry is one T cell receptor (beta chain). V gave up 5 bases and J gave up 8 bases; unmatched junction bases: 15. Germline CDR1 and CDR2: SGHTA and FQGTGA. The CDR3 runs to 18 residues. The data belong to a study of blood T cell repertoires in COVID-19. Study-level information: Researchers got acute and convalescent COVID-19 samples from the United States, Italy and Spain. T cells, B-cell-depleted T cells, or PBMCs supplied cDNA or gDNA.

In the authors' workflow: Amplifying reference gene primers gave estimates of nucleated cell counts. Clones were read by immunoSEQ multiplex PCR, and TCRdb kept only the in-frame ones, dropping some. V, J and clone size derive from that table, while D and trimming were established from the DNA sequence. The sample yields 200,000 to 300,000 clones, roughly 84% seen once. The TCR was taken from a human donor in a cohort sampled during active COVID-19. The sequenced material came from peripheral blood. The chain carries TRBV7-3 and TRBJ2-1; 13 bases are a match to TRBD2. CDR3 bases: TGTGCCAGCAGCCCGAACCCTGGGACTAGCGGGATTGGCTATGAGCAGTTCTTC. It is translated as CASSPNPGTSGIGYEQFF.